This TCR beta chain appears in the sequencing data of a study of blood T cell repertoires in COVID-19. In this sample, this clone turned up once. The protocol was immunoSEQ multiplex PCR, while the TCRdb copy is restricted to in-frame clones and leaves out a portion. The sample contains around 100,000 clones, around 84% of which appear only once. Looked up from germline, CDR1 is LNHDA and CDR2 is SQIVND (reference sequence). This CDR3 contains 15 residues. With V trimmed by 2 bases and J by 6 bases, 10 bases remained unmatched. The chain has TRBV19 and TRBJ2-7, with 7 nucleotides matching TRBD1. The source of this sequence is a human donor in a cohort sampled during active COVID-19. What was sequenced was peripheral blood. The CDR3 DNA reads TGTGCCAGTAGTATATCCGGACAGGAGTTCTCCGAGCAGTACTTC. It codes for CASSISGQEFSEQYF.